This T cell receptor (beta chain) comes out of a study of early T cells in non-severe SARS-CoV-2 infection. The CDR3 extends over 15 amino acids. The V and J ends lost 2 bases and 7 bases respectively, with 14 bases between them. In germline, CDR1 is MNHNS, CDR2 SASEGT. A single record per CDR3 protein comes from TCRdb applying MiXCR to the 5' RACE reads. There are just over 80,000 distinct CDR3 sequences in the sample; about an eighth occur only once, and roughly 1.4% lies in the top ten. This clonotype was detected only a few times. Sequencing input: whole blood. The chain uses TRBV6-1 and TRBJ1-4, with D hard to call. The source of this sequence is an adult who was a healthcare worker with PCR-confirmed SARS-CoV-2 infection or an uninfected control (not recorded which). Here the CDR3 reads CASSESHGGSEKLFF. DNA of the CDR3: TGTGCCAGCAGTGAATCCCATGGAGGCTCTGAAAAACTGTTTTTT.